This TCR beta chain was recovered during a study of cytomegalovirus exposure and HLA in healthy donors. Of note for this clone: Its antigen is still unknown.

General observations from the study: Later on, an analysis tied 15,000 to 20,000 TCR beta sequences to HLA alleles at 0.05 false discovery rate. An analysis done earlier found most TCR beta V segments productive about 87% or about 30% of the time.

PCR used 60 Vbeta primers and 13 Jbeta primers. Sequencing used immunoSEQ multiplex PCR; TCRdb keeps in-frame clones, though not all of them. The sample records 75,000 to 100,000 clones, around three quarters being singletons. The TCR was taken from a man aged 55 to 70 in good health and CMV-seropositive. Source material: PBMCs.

CDR3 sequence (DNA): TGTGCCAGCAGTTCCACAGGGGTTTCCACTGAAGCTTTCTTT. Translating gives CASSSTGVSTEAFF. The V and J genes are TRBV11-2 and TRBJ1-1; 7 nucleotides line up with TRBD1. The CDR3 sequence is 14 residues long. Germline CDR1 SGHAT, CDR2 FQNNGV. V shed 6 bases, J shed 4 bases, and the junction held 8 bases outside the gene matches.